This T cell receptor (beta chain) was documented in a study of human T cells and chemical hapten exposure. The V gene's germline CDR1 is ENHRY and CDR2 SYGVKD. CDR3 length: 17 residues. The V and J ends lost 0 bases and 3 bases respectively, with 15 bases between them. Time point noted: healthy volunteer bleed at 2 weeks. The starting material, unfractionated whole blood, was used for total RNA extraction. This clonotype turned up a few times. TCRdb analysed the RACE reads with MiXCR anew, one entry per CDR3 protein. This sample has some 90,000 distinct CDR3 sequences, with approximately 9% found just once.

The receptor was isolated from a female donor in good health. Some clones in this sample may be carry-over from other donors' samples. This sequence joins TRBV10-3 and TRBJ2-1, with D tentatively TRBD2 (6 bases). The sample taken for sequencing was whole blood. The CDR3, as DNA: TGTGCCATCAGTGAGTCGATAGCGGCTGGGCTCTACAATGAGCAGTTCTTC. It translates to CAISESIAAGLYNEQFF.